This entry features one T cell receptor (beta chain) sequence. What it recognizes is unknown. The assay was immunoSEQ multiplex PCR, and TCRdb's table has in-frame clones only and misses some. The data hold approximately 1,200 clones, with roughly 80% observed a single time. The data were taken from a study of chemoradiotherapy in HPV16-positive cancers. Study-wide results and caveats: Non-HPV-specific T cells did not expand in tumors during treatment, whereas candidate HPV-specific clones and E7-related motifs did.

The TCR was taken from a human donor with HPV-associated anogenital cancer. The sequencing here drew on tumor tissue, taken from a patient who underwent chemoradiotherapy.

The CDR3 sequence is CASSPYSRDREEKLFF. As DNA, the CDR3 is TGTGCCAGCAGCCCATACTCCCGGGACAGGGAAGAAAAACTGTTTTTT. This rearrangement joins TRBV11-2 to TRBJ1-4, with TRBD1 matching over 9 bases. V lost 5 bases and J lost 8; bases outside the gene matches: 12. CDR3 length: 16 residues. Looked up from germline, CDR1 is SGHAT and CDR2 is FQNNGV.